Following are 23 T cell receptor beta chains from one sample sequenced in a study of T cell clusters in autoimmune cytopenias. TRB rearrangements were amplified by touch-down multiplex PCR with mixed TRB-A/B primers. Reanalyzing the multiplex PCR reads, TCRdb keeps one entry per CDR3 protein, without DNA. The table for this sample gives 3,500 or so distinct CDR3 sequences. TRB was amplified from approximately 250 ng of peripheral blood genomic DNA per sample. Input material: peripheral blood. The receptors here all came from a human donor with an autoimmune cytopenia or autoimmune hepatitis (not recorded which).

This chain uses TRBV5-5 with TRBJ2-2. The CDR3 totals 16 residues. Per germline, CDR1 SGHKS and CDR2 YYEKEE (reference sequence). CDR3 in amino acids: CASSPFVGANTGELFF. The full variable domain, in which reference TRBV5-5 and TRBJ2-2 provide the parts outside the CDR3, is DAGVTQSPTHLIKTRGQQVTLRCSPISGHKSVSWYQQVLGQGPQFIFQYYEKEERGRGNFPDRFSARQFPNYSSELNVNALLLGDSALYLCASSPFVGANTGELFFGEGSRLTVL.

The chain recombines TRBV4-3 with TRBJ2-7; the TRBD1 assignment by TCRdb is unverifiable without DNA. Germline V lookup: CDR1 LGHNA, CDR2 YSLEER. CDR3 length: 13 amino acids. CDR3: CASSQEGGYEQYF.

This clonotype is deemed medium-sized (0.01 to 0.1%) by its frequency. The gene calls are TRBV5-6 and TRBJ2-3. Looked up from germline, CDR1 is SGHDT and CDR2 is YYEEEE. This CDR3 is built from 12 residues. CDR3 loop: CASSLVTDTQYF.

This clonotype is classed as medium-sized by frequency. The chain uses TRBV30 and TRBJ2-2. Per the germline V gene, CDR1 is GTSNPN and CDR2 is SVGIG (reference sequence). The CDR3 is 13 residues long. CDR3 loop: CAWSVLHTGELFF.

This clonotype is medium-sized by frequency. CDR3 in amino acids: CASSYGQETQYF. The chain carries TRBV6-5 and TRBJ2-5. CDR1 is MNHEY and CDR2 is SVGAGI in the germline V gene. The CDR3 loop spans 12 amino acids.

This sequence joins TRBV6-2 or TRBV6-3 and TRBJ2-2. The CDR3 totals 13 residues. Germline CDR1 and CDR2: MNHEY and SVGEGT. The CDR3 loop is CASSYVESGELFF.

This clonotype counts as medium-sized (0.01 to 0.1%) by frequency. This chain links TRBV15 with TRBJ1-1; the TCRdb call, TRBD1, lacks DNA for checking. The CDR3 runs to 13 residues. Germline CDR1 is LNHNV and CDR2 is YYDKDF (reference sequence). CDR3 amino acids: CATRYGANTEAFF.

This clonotype ranks as medium-sized (0.01 to 0.1%) in terms of frequency. J is TRBJ2-3 and V is TRBV29-1; as DNA is missing, the TRBD1 call by TCRdb cannot be tested. CDR3 length equals 12 residues. The germline CDR1 and CDR2 sequences are SQVTM and ANQGSEA. The chain's CDR3 is CSVLEGPGTQYF.

This clonotype shows up as medium-sized by frequency. The chain employs TRBV12-3 or TRBV12-4 and TRBJ1-5; the D call from TCRdb, TRBD1, cannot be confirmed without DNA. The CDR3 totals 13 residues. The CDR3 sequence is CASGGWGTQPQHF.

This chain joins TRBV5-6 and TRBJ1-1. The germline V gene has CDR1 SGHDT and CDR2 YYEEEE. The CDR3 is 13 residues long. The CDR3 reads CASSLKGRTEAFF. The full variable domain, its missing parts supplied by reference TRBV5-6 and TRBJ1-1, is DAGVTQSPTHLIKTRGQQVTLRCSPKSGHDTVSWYQQALGQGPQFIFQYYEEEERQRGNFPDRFSGHQFPNYSSELNVNALLLGDSALYLCASSLKGRTEAFFGQGTRLTVV.

The rearrangement joins TRBV5-4 to TRBJ1-2; TCRdb selects TRBD1, and the lack of DNA leaves this call unchecked. Looked up from germline, CDR1 is SGHNT and CDR2 is YYREEE (reference sequence). The CDR3 is 13 amino acids. CDR3 protein: CASRIGGWDGYTF.

The chain is built from TRBV30 and TRBJ2-1; the D gene TCRdb calls, TRBD2, cannot be checked with no DNA. The CDR3 totals 15 residues. From germline, CDR1 is GTSNPN and CDR2 SVGIG (reference sequence). The CDR3 protein is CAWSVAGPEVYEQFF.

J is TRBJ1-5 and V is TRBV20-1; TCRdb calls TRBD1, which cannot be checked without DNA. CDR1 and CDR2 from the germline V gene are DFQATT and SNEGSKA (reference sequence). The CDR3 has 15 amino acids. The CDR3 is CSATDARQINQPQHF.

CDR3: CASEGGQGYEQYF. V is TRBV10-3 and J is TRBJ2-7; TCRdb's D call of TRBD1 is untestable without DNA. Germline values: CDR1 ENHRY, CDR2 SYGVKD. The CDR3 sequence is 13 residues long.

In terms of frequency, this clonotype is medium-sized. The chain carries TRBV6-2 or TRBV6-3 and TRBJ1-5; the D gene TCRdb calls, TRBD1, cannot be checked with no DNA. This CDR3 spans 14 amino acids. The germline V gene encodes CDR1 MNHEY and CDR2 SVGEGT. CDR3 in amino acids: CASHLGAWGQPQHF.

This clonotype is medium-sized by frequency. The genes are TRBV6-2 or TRBV6-3 and TRBJ2-1. The CDR3 is made up of 16 amino acids. Germline V lookup: CDR1 MNHEY, CDR2 SVGEGT. The CDR3 spells CASSYRAGGPHNEQFF.

Measured by frequency, this clonotype is medium-sized. The chain carries TRBV7-9 and TRBJ2-1; TCRdb proposes TRBD1, but this gene call is untestable without DNA. The germline gives CDR1 SEHNR, CDR2 FQNEAQ (reference sequence). The length of the CDR3 is 15 residues. The CDR3 spells CASNRGSGPYNEQFF.

According to its frequency, this clonotype is medium-sized (0.01 to 0.1%). The V call is TRBV6-6, the J call TRBJ1-5. Germline values: CDR1 MNHNY, CDR2 SVGAGI (reference sequence). This CDR3 has 14 amino acids. CDR3 residues: CASTHGGFDQPQHF.

The chain is built from TRBV6-5 and TRBJ1-1; TCRdb's assignment of TRBD1 cannot be checked, as there is no DNA. This CDR3 region has 13 residues. The germline CDR1 and CDR2 sequences are MNHEY and SVGAGI. CDR3: CANQGQENTEAFF.

This clonotype is medium-sized by frequency. V and J are TRBV27 and TRBJ2-2; TCRdb gives TRBD1 as the D gene, but with no DNA this cannot be confirmed. The germline CDR1 and CDR2 sequences are MNHEY and SMNVEV (reference sequence). This CDR3 contains 14 residues. This chain's CDR3 is CASSSRGRTGELFF.

The rearrangement joins TRBV15 to TRBJ1-5. The CDR3 extends over 13 amino acids. CDR1 and CDR2 (germline): LNHNV, YYDKDF (reference sequence). CDR3 region: CATTGSVEQPQHF.

This clonotype is classed as medium-sized by frequency. The chain employs TRBV27 and TRBJ1-6; lacking DNA, the TRBD1 call made by TCRdb goes unchecked. The CDR3 has 14 amino acids. Germline CDR1 MNHEY, CDR2 SMNVEV (reference sequence). This CDR3 is CASSPRDRNSPLHF.

This clonotype is called medium-sized based on its frequency. The chain couples TRBV29-1 to TRBJ1-1; TCRdb names TRBD1, which stays unverified in the absence of DNA. Per germline, CDR1 SQVTM and CDR2 ANQGSEA. The CDR3 is 14 amino acids. This CDR3 is CSVPEGGLGTEAFF.